The 23 T cell receptor beta chains listed next were all sequenced from one sample in a study of shared clonotypes between healthy human individuals. In the naive CD8 group, cells lacked CD45RO and were positively selected for CCR7, so terminally differentiated effector memory CD45RA+ cells were left out. Assay used: immunoSEQ multiplex PCR; TCRdb lists only in-frame clones, some missing. This table holds about 2.2 million clones, just over 90% found once. The sample consisted of naive CD8+ T cells from PBMCs. The source of these receptors is a man aged 18-30 years in good health. Some clones in this sample may be carry-over from other donors' samples.

This clone was recorded once. The chain has TRBV5-1 and TRBJ1-5, with D unclear. CDR1 is SGHRS and CDR2 is YFSETQ in the germline V gene. The CDR3 loop spans 14 amino acids. Trimming took 4 bases from V and 2 from J, leaving 10 bases between them. The CDR3 region has the DNA TGCGCCAGCAGCCCGGGCGGCCGCAATCAGCCCCAGCATTTT. Amino acid sequence: CASSPGGRNQPQHF. The full variable domain, in which reference TRBV5-1 and TRBJ1-5 provide the parts outside the CDR3, is KAGVTQTPRYLIKTRGQQVTLSCSPISGHRSVSWYQQTPGQGLQFLFEYFSETQRNKGNFPGRFSGRQFSNSRSEMNVSTLELGDSALYLCASSPGGRNQPQHFGDGTRLSIL.

J is TRBJ2-7 and V is TRBV9; 9 bases match TRBD2. The CDR3 is 17 residues long. Germline V CDR1 and CDR2: SGDLS, YYNGEE. Unmatched junction bases numbered 10, after V lost 0 bases and J lost 3 bases. This CDR3 is CASSVGGRVSGSYEQYF. The CDR3 region has the DNA TGTGCCAGCAGCGTAGGAGGAAGGGTTAGCGGGAGCTACGAGCAGTACTTC. Together with reference TRBV9 and TRBJ2-7, the CDR3 gives the full variable domain: DSGVTQTPKHLITATGQRVTLRCSPRSGDLSVYWYQQSLDQGLQFLIQYYNGEERAKGNILERFSAQQFPDLHSELNLSSLELGDSALYFCASSVGGRVSGSYEQYFGPGTRLTVT.

The chain couples TRBV10-3 to TRBJ1-2, with D perhaps TRBD1 (5 bases). V lost 4 bases and J lost 0, with 12 bases in between. The length of the CDR3 is 15 residues. Germline CDR1 ENHRY, CDR2 SYGVKD. This CDR3 reads CAISGGAGTNYGYTF. The CDR3 DNA sequence: TGTGCCATCAGTGGAGGTGCAGGGACTAACTATGGCTACACCTTC.

The J gene is TRBJ1-5, the V gene TRBV4-2; 7 bases are a match to TRBD1. Germline V gene data show CDR1 as LGHNA and CDR2 as YNFKEQ. This CDR3 is built from 15 residues. The junction had 10 bases not matched to a gene; V was cut back by 5 bases and J by 6 bases. CDR3 coding DNA: TGTGCCAGCAGCAGGGACAGCTCAGGCGGTCAGCCCCAGCATTTT. Protein product: CASSRDSSGGQPQHF.

The chain has TRBV18 and TRBJ1-3; D call uncertain. Trimming removed 3 bases at V and 8 bases at J, with 11 bases between. Germline CDR1 and CDR2: KGHSH and LQKENI. The length of the CDR3 is 13 residues. DNA for the CDR3: TGTGCCAGCTCACCTGAGGGATGGGACACCATATATTTT. Its protein product is CASSPEGWDTIYF.

The chain couples TRBV29-1 to TRBJ2-7, with TRBD1 matching 8 bases. J lost 7 bases, V lost 5 bases, and 16 bases had no gene match. The CDR3 extends over 15 amino acids. Germline CDR1 and CDR2: SQVTM and ANQGSEA. The CDR3 nucleotides read TGCAGCGTTATTGGACAGGGAGACCTTTCGGAAGAGCAGTACTTC. This encodes CSVIGQGDLSEEQYF.

The rearrangement uses TRBV15 and TRBJ1-2; TRBD1 is a possible D gene (5 bases). There are 16 residues in the CDR3. Germline V gene data show CDR1 as LNHNV and CDR2 as YYDKDF (reference sequence). V shed 0 bases and J shed 2 bases, with 13 bases lying between them. DNA of the CDR3: TGTGCCACCAGCAGAGATGCGGCAGGGTCGAACTATGGCTACACCTTC. It is translated as CATSRDAAGSNYGYTF.

The chain recombines TRBV5-8 with TRBJ1-1; 8 positions agree with TRBD1. The V gene end was trimmed by 2 bases and the J gene end by 3 bases; junction bases not matched to a gene: 3. CDR1 and CDR2 from the germline V gene are SGHTS and YDEGEE. The CDR3 loop spans 14 amino acids. CDR3 in amino acids: CASSFMTGDTEAFF. Written as DNA, the CDR3 is TGTGCCAGCAGCTTCATGACAGGGGACACTGAAGCTTTCTTT. The whole variable domain, remainder taken from reference TRBV5-8 and TRBJ1-1, is EAGVTQSPTHLIKTRGQQATLRCSPISGHTSVYWYQQALGLGLQFLLWYDEGEERNRGNFPPRFSGRQFPNYSSELNVNALELEDSALYLCASSFMTGDTEAFFGQGTRLTVV.

The chain carries TRBV9 and TRBJ2-1; TRBD2 might be the D (6 bases). CDR1 and CDR2 from the germline V gene are SGDLS and YYNGEE. The V and J ends lost 4 bases and 11 bases respectively, with 25 bases between them. The CDR3 extends over 16 amino acids. Here the CDR3 reads CASSPEDQAGSTKQFF. CDR3 nucleotide sequence: TGTGCCAGCAGCCCGGAAGATCAAGCGGGTTCGACGAAGCAGTTCTTC.

The J gene is TRBJ2-7, the V gene TRBV5-1, with 7 bases lining up with TRBD2. V trimming: 4 bases; J trimming: 3 bases; junction bases outside the gene matches: 13. Germline CDR1 and CDR2: SGHRS and YFSETQ. The CDR3 spans 16 residues. The CDR3 sequence is CASSNARTRPIYEQYF. CDR3 DNA sequence: TGCGCCAGCAGCAACGCCCGGACTAGGCCAATCTACGAGCAGTACTTC.

This chain uses TRBV2 with TRBJ2-1; 7 nucleotides align to TRBD2. V shed 7 bases and J 6 bases; nucleotides not matched to a gene: 6. This CDR3 is built from 13 residues. CDR1 and CDR2 from the germline V gene are SNHLY and FYNNEI. Here the CDR3 reads CASTGGEGNEQFF. The CDR3 bases are TGTGCCAGCACGGGGGGAGAGGGCAATGAGCAGTTCTTC. Full variable domain (missing parts from reference TRBV2 and TRBJ2-1): EPEVTQTPSHQVTQMGQEVILRCVPISNHLYFYWYRQILGQKVEFLVSFYNNEISEKSEIFDDQFSVERPDGSNFTLKIRSTKLEDSAMYFCASTGGEGNEQFFGPGTRLTVL.

This clone was observed a single time. The chain uses TRBV28 and TRBJ1-1; D call uncertain. V gave up 3 bases and J gave up 0 bases, with 8 bases separating them. CDR1 is MDHEN and CDR2 is SYDVKM in the germline V gene. There are 14 residues in the CDR3. CDR3 loop: CASSFGELNTEAFF. Written as DNA, the CDR3 is TGTGCCAGCAGTTTCGGGGAGCTGAACACTGAAGCTTTCTTT.

This clone was found once. V gene TRBV7-9 combines with J gene TRBJ2-1, with unresolved D. CDR1 is SEHNR and CDR2 is FQNEAQ in the germline V gene (reference sequence). The V end lost 5 bases, the J end lost 0 bases, and 17 bases lay between the germline ends. The CDR3 is 17 residues long. CDR3 in DNA: TGTGCCAGCAGCCCCGCGGACCCAACTCGCTCCTACAATGAGCAGTTCTTC. This gives the protein CASSPADPTRSYNEQFF. Full variable domain (missing parts from reference TRBV7-9 and TRBJ2-1): DTGVSQNPRHKITKRGQNVTFRCDPISEHNRLYWYRQTLGQGPEFLTYFQNEAQLEKSRLLSDRFSAERPKGSFSTLEIQRTEQGDSAMYLCASSPADPTRSYNEQFFGPGTRLTVL.

The chain employs TRBV14 and TRBJ1-2; maybe TRBD1 (5 bases). Germline assignment: CDR1 SGHDN and CDR2 FVKESK. The CDR3 has 13 residues. V was cut by 1 base and J by 13 bases, with 16 bases left in between. The CDR3 bases are TGTGCCAGCAGCCAAGGAAACGGGGGGGAAGTCACCTTC. This encodes CASSQGNGGEVTF.

This chain links TRBV28 with TRBJ2-1; D is possibly TRBD2 (5 bases). V was pared by 8 bases and J by 6 bases, with 8 bases between. This CDR3 spans 11 amino acids. Looked up from germline, CDR1 is MDHEN and CDR2 is SYDVKM. Here the CDR3 DNA reads TGTGCCAGCGGGAGTCTCAATGAGCAGTTCTTC. Amino acids: CASGSLNEQFF. The variable domain in full, with the rest retrieved from reference TRBV28 and TRBJ2-1, is DVKVTQSSRYLVKRTGEKVFLECVQDMDHENMFWYRQDPGLGLRLIYFSYDVKMKEKGDIPEGYSVSREKKERFSLILESASTNQTSMYLCASGSLNEQFFGPGTRLTVL.

The chain couples TRBV4-1 to TRBJ2-3; no definite D call. CDR1 and CDR2 (germline): MGHRA, YSYEKL. CDR3 length: 15 amino acids. Deletions cut 2 bases from V and 0 bases from J, with 9 bases between. CDR3 sequence (DNA): TGCGCCAGCAGCCAATGGGAAAGAAGCACAGATACGCAGTATTTT. Protein sequence: CASSQWERSTDTQYF.

The chain uses TRBV19 and TRBJ1-1; 8 bases are shared with TRBD1. The CDR3 spans 16 residues. The germline V gene has CDR1 LNHDA and CDR2 SQIVND (reference sequence). The V and J ends lost 6 bases and 4 bases, in that order; junction bases with no gene match: 13. The CDR3 DNA sequence: TGTGCCAGTAGGGGAGATCTGGACAGGGACGGCACTGAAGCTTTCTTT. Its protein product is CASRGDLDRDGTEAFF. Using reference TRBV19 and TRBJ1-1 for the parts outside the CDR3, the full variable domain is DGGITQSPKYLFRKEGQNVTLSCEQNLNHDAMYWYRQDPGQGLRLIYYSQIVNDFQKGDIAEGYSVSREKKESFPLTVTSAQKNPTAFYLCASRGDLDRDGTEAFFGQGTRLTVV.

The chain has TRBV29-1 and TRBJ1-1; 8 bases line up with TRBD1. This CDR3 contains 20 residues. The J segment lost 1 base and the V segment lost 6 bases, leaving 25 bases of the junction unmatched. Germline-derived CDR1 and CDR2 are SQVTM and ANQGSEA. In nucleotides, the CDR3 is TGCAGCGTCCGGGAGATGGAGGTGACAGGGGTCAACTCAGCGAACACTGAAGCTTTCTTT. Its protein is CSVREMEVTGVNSANTEAFF.

The chain uses TRBV7-3 and TRBJ2-1; 10 bases agree with TRBD2. The germline V gene encodes CDR1 SGHTA and CDR2 FQGTGA. The CDR3 sequence is 15 residues long. Trimming at V came to 3 bases and at J to 7 bases, leaving 6 bases not matched to a gene. The CDR3 is CASSLASGSQNEQFF. The CDR3 nucleotides are TGTGCCAGCAGCTTGGCTAGCGGGAGTCAAAATGAGCAGTTCTTC.

Regarding this clone: This specimen includes other DNA sequences encoding the same CDR3. This sequence joins TRBV6-5 and TRBJ2-7, with D possibly being TRBD1 (5 bases). The CDR3 has 13 amino acids. Germline V CDR1 and CDR2: MNHEY, SVGAGI. The ends were cut back, 1 base at V and 3 bases at J, with 7 bases in the middle. CDR3 residues: CASSYFTGYEQYF. The CDR3 DNA reads TGTGCCAGCAGTTACTTCACAGGCTACGAGCAGTACTTC.

The J gene is TRBJ2-3, the V gene TRBV9; D perhaps matches TRBD2 (6 bases). The V gene's germline CDR1 is SGDLS and CDR2 YYNGEE. The CDR3 loop spans 16 amino acids. V lost 4 bases, J lost 2 bases, and 17 bases lay in between. The CDR3 protein is CASSPVSRGNTDTQYF. The CDR3 nucleotides read TGTGCCAGCAGCCCCGTATCCCGGGGGAACACAGATACGCAGTATTTT.

The V gene is TRBV11-2, the J gene TRBJ2-3; D call uncertain. The CDR3 consists of 17 residues. Trimming stripped 3 bases from V and 4 bases from J, with 20 bases between. CDR1 SGHAT and CDR2 FQNNGV come from the germline V gene. CDR3 nucleotides: TGTGCCAGCAGCTTCCCACCTAGACCGGATCGCGCAGATACGCAGTATTTT. It codes for CASSFPPRPDRADTQYF. Together with reference TRBV11-2 and TRBJ2-3, the CDR3 gives the full variable domain: EAGVAQSPRYKIIEKRQSVAFWCNPISGHATLYWYQQILGQGPKLLIQFQNNGVVDDSQLPKDRFSAERLKGVDSTLKIQPAKLEDSAVYLCASSFPPRPDRADTQYFGPGTRLTVL.

This chain uses TRBV5-6 with TRBJ2-3; no clear D gene. Germline assignment: CDR1 SGHDT and CDR2 YYEEEE. V lost 0 bases, J lost 0 bases, and 11 bases lay in between. The CDR3 is made up of 16 amino acids. CDR3 sequence: CASSLDSWSSTDTQYF. CDR3 nucleotide sequence: TGTGCCAGCAGCTTGGACTCCTGGTCTAGCACAGATACGCAGTATTTT. The whole variable domain, remainder taken from reference TRBV5-6 and TRBJ2-3, is DAGVTQSPTHLIKTRGQQVTLRCSPKSGHDTVSWYQQALGQGPQFIFQYYEEEERQRGNFPDRFSGHQFPNYSSELNVNALLLGDSALYLCASSLDSWSSTDTQYFGPGTRLTVL.